One and the same sample provided the 25 T cell receptor beta chains below, sequenced in a study of blood T cell repertoires in COVID-19. TCRdb's copy holds only in-frame clones and misses some; the assay was immunoSEQ multiplex PCR. The repertoire holds around 140,000 clones, with roughly 84% as singletons. Input material: peripheral blood. Every receptor here comes from a man aged 55-75 years with active or convalescent COVID-19.

In this sample, this clone turned up once. The chain has TRBV7-9 and TRBJ2-7; maybe TRBD2 (6 bases). The CDR3 has 14 amino acids. The V gene's germline CDR1 is SEHNR and CDR2 FQNEAQ (reference sequence). Deletions cut 0 bases from V and 1 base from J, with 7 bases between. The CDR3 DNA follows: TGTGCCAGCAGCTTAGCAGGAGGGTCCTACGAGCAGTACGTC. The encoded protein is CASSLAGGSYEQYV.

The V and J genes are TRBV6-5 and TRBJ2-4; unclear D gene. V was trimmed by 8 bases and J by 0 bases, leaving 14 bases between them. Looked up from germline, CDR1 is MNHEY and CDR2 is SVGAGI. The CDR3 is made up of 15 amino acids. The CDR3 sequence is CASVSGSLAKNIQYF. The CDR3 region has the DNA TGTGCCAGCGTTTCAGGCAGCTTAGCCAAAAACATTCAGTACTTC.

The chain recombines TRBV6-5 with TRBJ1-1; possible D gene TRBD1, 5 bases. Germline V gene sequence: CDR1 MNHEY, CDR2 SVGAGI. This CDR3 has 13 residues. V was cut by 2 bases and J by 7 bases, with 11 bases left in between. The CDR3 sequence: CASSYRGGVEAFF. For the CDR3, the DNA is TGTGCCAGCAGTTACCGCGGGGGTGTTGAAGCTTTCTTT.

The rearrangement links TRBV7-2 to TRBJ1-2; TRBD1 is a possible D gene (6 bases). The germline V gene has CDR1 SGHTA and CDR2 FQGNSA. This CDR3 region has 15 residues. V lost 4 bases to trimming and J lost 4 bases, with 16 bases between them. CDR3 region: CASSSQGLGIYGYTF. The CDR3 DNA is TGTGCCAGCAGCTCTCAGGGGTTGGGGATCTATGGCTACACCTTC.

The V and J genes are TRBV19 and TRBJ1-4, with 12 bases lining up with TRBD1. Germline loops: CDR1 LNHDA, CDR2 SQIVND (reference sequence). J lost 2 bases, V lost 6 bases, and 10 bases had no gene match. The CDR3 consists of 18 residues. The CDR3 nucleotides read TGTGCCAGTAGACACCCTTGGGGACAGGGGGCGACTAATGAAAAACTGTTTTTT. Its protein product is CASRHPWGQGATNEKLFF.

J is TRBJ2-3 and V is TRBV19; TRBD1 matches 10 bases. Germline lookup yields CDR1 LNHDA and CDR2 SQIVND (reference sequence). The trim removed 8 bases at V and 8 bases at J, leaving 10 bases unmatched. The CDR3 is 14 residues long. CDR3 bases: TGTGCCAGTGACCCGGGACAGGGGATTGCTACGCAGTATTTT. Translating gives CASDPGQGIATQYF. Combining the CDR3 with reference TRBV19 and TRBJ2-3 gives the whole variable domain DGGITQSPKYLFRKEGQNVTLSCEQNLNHDAMYWYRQDPGQGLRLIYYSQIVNDFQKGDIAEGYSVSREKKESFPLTVTSAQKNPTAFYLCASDPGQGIATQYFGPGTRLTVL.

The chain couples TRBV28 to TRBJ1-5; tentative D call: TRBD1 (5 bases). V dropped 3 bases and J dropped 5 bases, with 11 bases sitting between them. The germline V gene encodes CDR1 MDHEN and CDR2 SYDVKM. CDR3 length equals 14 residues. The DNA for the CDR3 is TGTGCCAGCAGTTTGGATCAGGGCTATCAGCCCCAGCATTTT. Translating gives CASSLDQGYQPQHF. The complete variable domain, with remaining parts taken from reference TRBV28 and TRBJ1-5, reads DVKVTQSSRYLVKRTGEKVFLECVQDMDHENMFWYRQDPGLGLRLIYFSYDVKMKEKGDIPEGYSVSREKKERFSLILESASTNQTSMYLCASSLDQGYQPQHFGDGTRLSIL.

The gene calls are TRBV3-1 (or the pseudogene TRBV3-2) and TRBJ1-1, with 7 bases that match TRBD1. J lost 5 bases, V lost 1 base, and 1 base had no gene match. In germline, CDR1 is LGHDT, CDR2 YNNKEL (reference sequence). The CDR3 is made up of 13 amino acids. The CDR3 reads CASSQGRGTEAFF. In DNA, the CDR3 is TGTGCCAGCAGCCAAGGCAGGGGGACTGAAGCTTTCTTT.

The chain recombines TRBV9 with TRBJ2-7, with D perhaps matching TRBD1 (6 bases). The CDR3 runs to 15 residues. The V gene's germline CDR1 is SGDLS and CDR2 YYNGEE. V lost 3 bases to trimming and J lost 5 bases, with 18 bases between them. The chain's CDR3 is CASSAEVAGTNEQYF. CDR3 coding DNA: TGTGCCAGCAGCGCCGAGGTGGCAGGGACAAACGAGCAGTACTTC.

This sequence joins TRBV27 and TRBJ1-1, with D unclear. In germline, CDR1 is MNHEY, CDR2 SMNVEV (reference sequence). Deletions cut 0 bases from V and 1 base from J, with 15 bases between. CDR3 size: 17 residues. CDR3 loop: CASSLSYSNLGNTEAFF. DNA for the CDR3: TGTGCCAGCAGTTTATCCTATAGCAACTTGGGGAACACTGAAGCTTTCTTT.

Concerning this clone itself: One end of the junction is discordant with germline, which a read error may explain. The chain carries TRBV7-7 and TRBJ1-6, with D perhaps TRBD1 (5 bases). The V gene's germline CDR1 is SSHAT and CDR2 FNYEAQ (reference sequence). The CDR3 has 17 residues. This CDR3 reads CASSEGLLGSYNSPLHF. As DNA, the CDR3 is TGTGCTAGCAGCGAGGGACTCCTGGGGTCCTATAATTCACCCCTCCACTTT.

The V call is TRBV27, the J call TRBJ1-1, with TRBD1 matching 7 bases. The length of the CDR3 is 13 residues. CDR1 and CDR2 from the germline V gene are MNHEY and SMNVEV (reference sequence). J gave up 1 base and V 7 bases, and 3 bases lay outside the gene matches. The CDR3 loop reads CASIGTANTEAFF. DNA for the CDR3: TGTGCCAGCATAGGGACAGCGAACACTGAAGCTTTCTTT.

This clone was counted once. The gene calls are TRBV3-1 (or the pseudogene TRBV3-2) and TRBJ2-7, with 7 bases fitting TRBD1. Germline V lookup: CDR1 LGHDT, CDR2 YNNKEL (reference sequence). CDR3 length: 14 amino acids. Trimming took 4 bases from V and 4 from J; bases not matched to a gene: 7. The CDR3 DNA is TGTGCCAGCAGCCCTAGGACAGGTAGTTACGAGCAGTACTTC. This gives the protein CASSPRTGSYEQYF.

The rearrangement joins TRBV7-2 to TRBJ1-2; D is uncertain. There are 18 residues in the CDR3. Germline V gene data show CDR1 as SGHTA and CDR2 as FQGNSA. The germline V and J ends were trimmed by 1 base and 0 bases, with 18 bases remaining between them. CDR3 sequence (DNA): TGTGCCAGCAGCTTAGACGGGCGGGCAGGCCAAGCTAACTATGGCTACACCTTC. Protein product: CASSLDGRAGQANYGYTF.

This sequence joins TRBV5-1 and TRBJ1-2; D is unresolved. Germline CDR1 SGHRS, CDR2 YFSETQ. V was clipped by 0 bases and J by 2 bases, with 8 bases between them. The CDR3 is 14 amino acids. This CDR3 reads CASSLVTGNYGYTF. CDR3 DNA: TGCGCCAGCAGCTTGGTGACGGGGAACTATGGCTACACCTTC. Variable domain in full (rest from reference TRBV5-1 and TRBJ1-2): KAGVTQTPRYLIKTRGQQVTLSCSPISGHRSVSWYQQTPGQGLQFLFEYFSETQRNKGNFPGRFSGRQFSNSRSEMNVSTLELGDSALYLCASSLVTGNYGYTFGSGTRLTVV.

The chain joins TRBV30 to TRBJ2-1; D perhaps matches TRBD2 (7 bases). The V end lost 0 bases, the J end lost 7 bases, and 13 bases lay between the germline ends. CDR3 length: 14 residues. Germline V gene lookup returns CDR1 GTSNPN and CDR2 SVGIG (reference sequence). The CDR3: CAWSVGGAQNEQFF. DNA for the CDR3: TGTGCCTGGAGTGTAGGGGGGGCTCAAAATGAGCAGTTCTTC. Supplemented by reference TRBV30 and TRBJ2-1, the full variable domain reads SQTIHQWPATLVQPVGSPLSLECTVEGTSNPNLYWYRQAAGRGLQLLFYSVGIGQISSEVPQNLSASRPQDRQFILSSKKLLLSDSGFYLCAWSVGGAQNEQFFGPGTRLTVL.

The chain combines TRBV5-6 with TRBJ1-4; D is perhaps TRBD1 (5 bases). Germline V lookup: CDR1 SGHDT, CDR2 YYEEEE. The CDR3 loop spans 14 amino acids. V dropped 5 bases and J dropped 5 bases, with 13 bases sitting between them. The CDR3 nucleotides read TGTGCCAGCAGTTCGGGACTGTTAAATGAAAAACTGTTTTTT. Translation: CASSSGLLNEKLFF.

The chain combines TRBV11-3 with TRBJ1-1, with no clear D. Germline V lookup: CDR1 SGHNT, CDR2 YENEEA. CDR3 length: 14 amino acids. Deletions cut 7 bases from V and 6 bases from J, with 18 bases between. The CDR3 sequence is CASTPFEASSEAFF. DNA for the CDR3: TGTGCCAGCACCCCCTTCGAAGCTTCCTCTGAAGCTTTCTTT.

The gene calls are TRBV11-2 and TRBJ1-4, with TRBD1 matching 8 bases. V was clipped by 2 bases and J by 7 bases; unmatched bases: 3. Germline CDR1 is SGHAT and CDR2 is FQNNGV. The CDR3 covers 14 residues. The CDR3 loop reads CASSLPGTGEKLFF. CDR3 DNA sequence: TGTGCCAGCAGCTTACCGGGGACAGGTGAAAAACTGTTTTTT.

The chain recombines TRBV7-2 with TRBJ1-6; 7 bases line up with TRBD1. The CDR3 consists of 16 residues. With V trimmed by 5 bases and J by 9 bases, 13 bases remained unmatched. Germline values: CDR1 SGHTA, CDR2 FQGNSA. This chain's CDR3 is CASSKLQGLGVSPLHF. DNA of the CDR3: TGTGCCAGCAGCAAATTACAGGGGCTGGGCGTTTCACCCCTCCACTTT.

The chain combines TRBV7-6 with TRBJ2-5; D unclear. Germline V gene sequence: CDR1 SGHVS, CDR2 FNYEAQ. The length of the CDR3 is 12 residues. V was clipped by 5 bases and J by 4 bases, with 8 bases between them. The chain's CDR3 is CASSRDLETQYF. Written as DNA, the CDR3 is TGTGCCAGCAGCCGCGATTTAGAGACCCAGTACTTC.

V and J are TRBV14 and TRBJ2-5; 7 bases line up with TRBD1. Germline values: CDR1 SGHDN, CDR2 FVKESK. The CDR3 totals 14 residues. V shed 5 bases, J shed 4 bases, and the junction held 7 bases outside the gene matches. The CDR3 DNA reads TGTGCCAGCAGCTTAAACCGGGACAGAGAGACCCAGTACTTC. It encodes CASSLNRDRETQYF.

This chain joins TRBV19 and TRBJ1-5; D possibly corresponds to TRBD1 (5 bases). CDR1 is LNHDA, CDR2 SQIVND, per germline (reference sequence). Trimming left V 4 bases short and J 2 bases short, with 12 bases between. The CDR3 spans 15 residues. The CDR3 DNA reads TGTGCCAGTAGTACCAGCGGGGGGGGCAATCAGCCCCAGCATTTT. Translating it yields CASSTSGGGNQPQHF.

The rearrangement links TRBV3-1 (or the pseudogene TRBV3-2) to TRBJ2-2; 10 positions match TRBD2. Germline V gene data show CDR1 as LGHDT and CDR2 as YNNKEL (reference sequence). J gave up 6 bases and V 4 bases, and 5 bases lay outside the gene matches. This CDR3 comprises 15 residues. The CDR3 DNA sequence: TGTGCCAGCAGCCCGTTAGCGGGAGGCGCCGGGGAGCTGTTTTTT. Protein sequence: CASSPLAGGAGELFF.

The rearrangement links TRBV5-1 to TRBJ2-1; the D gene is possibly TRBD1 (5 bases). Germline loops: CDR1 SGHRS, CDR2 YFSETQ. Trimming stripped 1 base from V and 6 bases from J, with 14 bases between. The CDR3 consists of 15 residues. The CDR3 spells CASSLSTGETNEQFF. The CDR3 region has the DNA TGCGCCAGCAGCTTGTCAACAGGTGAGACCAATGAGCAGTTCTTC.